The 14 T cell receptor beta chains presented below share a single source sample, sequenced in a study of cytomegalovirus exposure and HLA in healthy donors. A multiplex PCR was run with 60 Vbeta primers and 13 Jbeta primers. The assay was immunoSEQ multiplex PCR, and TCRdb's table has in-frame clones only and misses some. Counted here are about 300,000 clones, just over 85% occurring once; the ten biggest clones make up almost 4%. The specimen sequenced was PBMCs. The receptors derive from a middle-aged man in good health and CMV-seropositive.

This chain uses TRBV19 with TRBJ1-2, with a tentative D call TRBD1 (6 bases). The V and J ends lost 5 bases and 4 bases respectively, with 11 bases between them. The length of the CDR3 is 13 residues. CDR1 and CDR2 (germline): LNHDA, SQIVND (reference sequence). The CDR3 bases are TGTGCCAGTAGTGACAGGAGTGGCTATGGCTACACCTTC. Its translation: CASSDRSGYGYTF.

The CDR3 here is CASSLMGATDTQYF. DNA for the CDR3: TGTGCCAGCAGTTTAATGGGGGCCACAGATACGCAGTATTTT. This rearrangement joins TRBV28 to TRBJ2-3; a weak D match, TRBD1 (6 bases). The V gene lost 2 bases and the J gene lost 2 bases, with 8 bases spanning the gap. The CDR3 totals 14 residues. Germline-derived CDR1 and CDR2 are MDHEN and SYDVKM.

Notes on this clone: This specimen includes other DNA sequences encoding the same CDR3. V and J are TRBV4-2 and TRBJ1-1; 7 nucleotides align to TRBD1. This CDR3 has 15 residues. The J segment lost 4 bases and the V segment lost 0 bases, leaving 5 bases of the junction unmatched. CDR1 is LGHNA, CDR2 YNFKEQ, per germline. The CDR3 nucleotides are TGTGCCAGCAGCCAAGATCGGAACAGGGGCACTGAAGCTTTCTTT. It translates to CASSQDRNRGTEAFF.

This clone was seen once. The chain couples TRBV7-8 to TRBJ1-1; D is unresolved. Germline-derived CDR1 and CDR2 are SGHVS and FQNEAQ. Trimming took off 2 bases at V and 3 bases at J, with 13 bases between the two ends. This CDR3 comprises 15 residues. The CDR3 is CASSLWRDRDTEAFF. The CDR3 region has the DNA TGTGCCAGCAGCTTATGGAGGGATCGGGACACTGAAGCTTTCTTT.

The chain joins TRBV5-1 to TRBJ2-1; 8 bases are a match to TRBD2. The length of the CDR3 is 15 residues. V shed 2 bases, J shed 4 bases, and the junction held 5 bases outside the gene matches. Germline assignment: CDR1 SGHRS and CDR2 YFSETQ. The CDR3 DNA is TGCGCCAGCAGCTTAGCGGGAGTGTTTTACAATGAGCAGTTCTTC. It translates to CASSLAGVFYNEQFF.

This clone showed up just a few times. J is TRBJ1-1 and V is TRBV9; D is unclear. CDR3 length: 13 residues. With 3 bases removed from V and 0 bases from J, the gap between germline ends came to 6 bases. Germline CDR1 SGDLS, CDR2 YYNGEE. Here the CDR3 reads CASSGNMNTEAFF. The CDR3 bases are TGTGCCAGCAGCGGCAACATGAACACTGAAGCTTTCTTT. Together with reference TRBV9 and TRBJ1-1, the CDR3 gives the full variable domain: DSGVTQTPKHLITATGQRVTLRCSPRSGDLSVYWYQQSLDQGLQFLIQYYNGEERAKGNILERFSAQQFPDLHSELNLSSLELGDSALYFCASSGNMNTEAFFGQGTRLTVV.

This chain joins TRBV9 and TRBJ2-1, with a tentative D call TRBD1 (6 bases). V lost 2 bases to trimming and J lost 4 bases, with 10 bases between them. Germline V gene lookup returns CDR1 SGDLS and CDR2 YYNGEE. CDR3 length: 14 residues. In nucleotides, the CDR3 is TGTGCCAGCAGCGTCAGGGGCCTATACAATGAGCAGTTCTTC. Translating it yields CASSVRGLYNEQFF.

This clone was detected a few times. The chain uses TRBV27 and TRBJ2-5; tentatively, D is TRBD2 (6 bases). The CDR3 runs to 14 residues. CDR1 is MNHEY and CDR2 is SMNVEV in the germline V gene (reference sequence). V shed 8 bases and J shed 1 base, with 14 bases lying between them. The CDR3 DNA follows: TGTGCCAGCGGCCCGAGGCGGGGCCAAGAGACCCAGTACTTC. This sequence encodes CASGPRRGQETQYF.

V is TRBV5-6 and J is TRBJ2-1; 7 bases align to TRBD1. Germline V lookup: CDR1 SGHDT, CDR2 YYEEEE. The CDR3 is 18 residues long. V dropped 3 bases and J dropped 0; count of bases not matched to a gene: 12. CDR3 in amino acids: CASSSPGQNFRSYNEQFF. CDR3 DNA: TGTGCCAGCAGCTCCCCGGGACAGAATTTCCGCTCCTACAATGAGCAGTTCTTC.

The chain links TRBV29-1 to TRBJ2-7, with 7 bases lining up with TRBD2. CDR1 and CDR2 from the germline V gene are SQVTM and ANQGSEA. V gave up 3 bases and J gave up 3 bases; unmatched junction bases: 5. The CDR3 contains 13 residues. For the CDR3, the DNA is TGCAGCGTTGAGACAGCGGGGCACTACGAGCAGTACTTC. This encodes CSVETAGHYEQYF.

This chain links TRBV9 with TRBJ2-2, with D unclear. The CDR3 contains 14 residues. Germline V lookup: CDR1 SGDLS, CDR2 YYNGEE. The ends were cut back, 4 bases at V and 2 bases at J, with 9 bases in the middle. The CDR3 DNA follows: TGTGCCAGCAGCCCCCGGTCCAACACCGGGGAGCTGTTTTTT. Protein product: CASSPRSNTGELFF.

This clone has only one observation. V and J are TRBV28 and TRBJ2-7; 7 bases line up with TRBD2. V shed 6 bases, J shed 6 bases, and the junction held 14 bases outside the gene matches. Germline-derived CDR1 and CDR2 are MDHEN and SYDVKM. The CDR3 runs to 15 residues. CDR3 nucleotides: TGTGCCAGCAGCCCCATCTGGGAGGGGCCTAGCGAGCAGTACTTC. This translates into CASSPIWEGPSEQYF.

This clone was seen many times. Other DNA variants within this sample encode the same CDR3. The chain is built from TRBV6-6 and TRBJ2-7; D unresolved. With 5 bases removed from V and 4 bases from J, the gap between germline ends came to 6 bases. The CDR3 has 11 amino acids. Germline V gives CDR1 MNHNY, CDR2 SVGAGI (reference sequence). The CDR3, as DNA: TGTGCCAGCAGTCCTAGATACGAGCAGTACTTC. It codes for CASSPRYEQYF.

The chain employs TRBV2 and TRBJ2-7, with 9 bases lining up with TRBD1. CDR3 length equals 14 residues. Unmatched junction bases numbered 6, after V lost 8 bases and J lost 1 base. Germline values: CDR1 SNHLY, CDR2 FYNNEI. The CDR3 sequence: CASRSTGGSYEQYF. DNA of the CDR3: TGTGCCAGCCGTTCGACAGGGGGATCCTACGAGCAGTACTTC.